Listed here are 30 T cell receptor beta chains from one sample, sequenced in a study of vaccination effects on CD4 cells after COVID-19. No antigen is known for these receptors. With the ViraFEST assay, the study expanded antigen-specific CD4+ T cells using viral peptide pools, then sequenced them. Having been cultured for roughly 10 days, the cells underwent CD4+ T cell isolation. This individual contracted SARS-CoV-2 between March and December 2020, as verified by PCR. The participants, recipients of two vaccine doses, got either BNT162b2 or mRNA-1273. Using immunoSEQ multiplex PCR, the repertoire was profiled, and TCRdb retains in-frame clones only, with some absent. Counted here are some 15,000 clones, over 65% occurring once; the ten biggest clones make up 29%. The material was CD4+ T cells from PBMCs cultured with HCoV-NL63 spike peptides, obtained after COVID-19 vaccination. The origin of the receptors is a human donor who had a prior SARS-CoV-2 infection.

This clone was counted once. This chain's CDR3 is CASSQDQFGGTEAFF. CDR3 DNA: TGCGCCAGCAGCCAAGATCAATTTGGGGGGACTGAAGCTTTCTTT. This rearrangement joins TRBV4-3 to TRBJ1-1; possible D gene TRBD1, 5 bases. Trimming pared 0 bases from V and 5 bases from J, leaving 13 bases between. Germline-derived CDR1 and CDR2 are LGHNA and YSLEER. The CDR3 length is 15 residues.

This clone has a single count. The genes are TRBV5-4 and TRBJ2-5; 10 bases align to TRBD2. Per the germline V gene, CDR1 is SGHNT and CDR2 is YYREEE (reference sequence). Trimming took 3 bases from V and 3 from J; bases not matched to a gene: 5. The CDR3 loop spans 15 amino acids. The DNA of the CDR3 is TGTGCCAGCAGCTGGCGCCTAGCGGGGGAAGAGACCCAGTACTTC. Its translation: CASSWRLAGEETQYF. Together with reference TRBV5-4 and TRBJ2-5, the CDR3 gives the full variable domain: ETGVTQSPTHLIKTRGQQVTLRCSSQSGHNTVSWYQQALGQGPQFIFQYYREEENGRGNFPPRFSGLQFPNYSSELNVNALELDDSALYLCASSWRLAGEETQYFGPGTRLLVL.

This clone was detected a few times. The genes are TRBV5-1 and TRBJ2-1; D is ambiguous. Trimming removed 4 bases at V and 4 bases at J, with 3 bases between. CDR3 length: 11 amino acids. Germline CDR1 and CDR2: SGHRS and YFSETQ. CDR3 nucleotides: TGCGCCAGCAGCGAGTACAATGAGCAGTTCTTC. Its protein is CASSEYNEQFF.

The chain combines TRBV18 with TRBJ1-2, with 11 bases lining up with TRBD1. V gave up 6 bases and J gave up 8 bases; unmatched junction bases: 8. In germline, CDR1 is KGHSH, CDR2 LQKENI. The CDR3 is 14 amino acids. The CDR3 protein is CASSIGQGALGYTF. The DNA of the CDR3 is TGTGCCAGCTCGATCGGACAGGGGGCTTTGGGCTACACCTTC.

V usage is TRBV2 and J usage is TRBJ2-2; 7 bases align to TRBD1. Germline V CDR1 and CDR2: SNHLY, FYNNEI. The CDR3 length is 15 residues. The junction had 15 bases not matched to a gene; V was cut back by 10 bases and J by 7 bases. CDR3 bases: TGTGCCACCCAGTTTGACAGGGATAGGAGCGGGGAGCTGTTTTTT. Its protein is CATQFDRDRSGELFF. Combining the CDR3 with reference TRBV2 and TRBJ2-2 gives the whole variable domain EPEVTQTPSHQVTQMGQEVILRCVPISNHLYFYWYRQILGQKVEFLVSFYNNEISEKSEIFDDQFSVERPDGSNFTLKIRSTKLEDSAMYFCATQFDRDRSGELFFGEGSRLTVL.

The chain links TRBV5-6 to TRBJ1-1; tentative D call: TRBD1 (6 bases). CDR3 length equals 17 residues. The V gene lost 1 base and the J gene lost 4 bases, with 20 bases spanning the gap. In germline, CDR1 is SGHDT, CDR2 YYEEEE. This CDR3 reads CASSLSLTGGAVTEAFF. CDR3 bases: TGTGCCAGCAGCTTGAGTCTGACCGGGGGCGCGGTCACTGAAGCTTTCTTT. Variable domain in full (rest from reference TRBV5-6 and TRBJ1-1): DAGVTQSPTHLIKTRGQQVTLRCSPKSGHDTVSWYQQALGQGPQFIFQYYEEEERQRGNFPDRFSGHQFPNYSSELNVNALLLGDSALYLCASSLSLTGGAVTEAFFGQGTRLTVV.

This chain joins TRBV5-1 and TRBJ2-5, with 10 bases identical to TRBD1. The CDR3 runs 14 residues. Germline CDR1 reads SGHRS; CDR2 reads YFSETQ. V dropped 4 bases and J dropped 5; count of bases not matched to a gene: 5. CDR3 nucleotide sequence: TGCGCCAGCAGCGCGGGACAGGGGATGGAGACCCAGTACTTC. Encoded protein: CASSAGQGMETQYF.

This clone has only one observation. The genes are TRBV2 and TRBJ1-5; D is unclear. Trimming removed 3 bases at V and 2 bases at J, with 14 bases between. The CDR3 contains 16 residues. Germline CDR1 is SNHLY and CDR2 is FYNNEI. CDR3 nucleotides: TGTGCCAGCAGTGATATCAAGGGAGGAGGCAATCAGCCCCAGCATTTT. This encodes CASSDIKGGGNQPQHF.

V is TRBV5-4 and J is TRBJ2-5; possible D gene TRBD2, 6 bases. V dropped 3 bases and J dropped 1 base, with 16 bases sitting between them. The CDR3 contains 16 residues. Germline loops: CDR1 SGHNT, CDR2 YYREEE (reference sequence). As DNA, the CDR3 is TGTGCCAGCAGCTCCCCAGCGGGTCAAGTCCAAGAGACCCAGTACTTC. It translates to CASSSPAGQVQETQYF. The full variable domain, rest sourced from reference TRBV5-4 and TRBJ2-5, is ETGVTQSPTHLIKTRGQQVTLRCSSQSGHNTVSWYQQALGQGPQFIFQYYREEENGRGNFPPRFSGLQFPNYSSELNVNALELDDSALYLCASSSPAGQVQETQYFGPGTRLLVL.

The V call is TRBV4-2, the J call TRBJ1-1, with D perhaps matching TRBD1 (6 bases). CDR1 is LGHNA and CDR2 is YNFKEQ in the germline V gene. The length of the CDR3 is 15 residues. Trimming left V 5 bases short and J 5 bases short, with 18 bases between. As DNA, the CDR3 is TGTGCCAGCAGCTACGTCACAGGGCGAGGTACTGAAGCTTTCTTT. This gives the protein CASSYVTGRGTEAFF.

V gene TRBV5-4 combines with J gene TRBJ1-5; D perhaps matches TRBD1 (5 bases). The germline V gene has CDR1 SGHNT and CDR2 YYREEE (reference sequence). Trimming took off 1 base at V and 0 bases at J, with 8 bases between the two ends. This CDR3 comprises 15 residues. The CDR3 here is CASSLTGVSNQPQHF. The CDR3 nucleotides read TGTGCCAGCAGCTTGACGGGGGTTAGCAATCAGCCCCAGCATTTT.

This chain uses TRBV7-2 with TRBJ2-3; D might be TRBD1 (6 bases). Germline CDR1 SGHTA, CDR2 FQGNSA. The CDR3 spans 14 residues. Trimming shortened V by 5 bases and J by 3 bases, and 12 bases separated the two germline ends. The CDR3 loop is CASSPLRGTDTQYF. The CDR3 bases are TGTGCCAGCAGCCCCCTAAGGGGGACAGATACGCAGTATTTT. Based on the CDR3 plus reference TRBV7-2 and TRBJ2-3, the full variable domain is GAGVSQSPSNKVTEKGKDVELRCDPISGHTALYWYRQSLGQGLEFLIYFQGNSAPDKSGLPSDRFSAERTGGSVSTLTIQRTQQEDSAVYLCASSPLRGTDTQYFGPGTRLTVL.

This chain joins TRBV4-2 and TRBJ2-3; either TRBD1 or TRBD2 may supply D (6 bases each). CDR1 is LGHNA, CDR2 YNFKEQ, per germline. With 0 bases removed from V and 5 bases from J, the gap between germline ends came to 18 bases. The CDR3 spans 17 residues. CDR3 region: CASSQDEKAGEEDTQYF. The CDR3, as DNA: TGTGCCAGCAGCCAAGATGAAAAGGCAGGGGAGGAAGATACGCAGTATTTT.

The count of this clone is one. The J gene is TRBJ2-7, the V gene TRBV5-1; D gene ambiguous. Germline V gives CDR1 SGHRS, CDR2 YFSETQ. The CDR3 covers 13 residues. V shed 0 bases and J shed 3 bases, with 7 bases lying between them. Here the CDR3 DNA reads TGCGCCAGCAGCTTGGCCGTTTTCTACGAGCAGTACTTC. Amino acid sequence: CASSLAVFYEQYF.

The rearrangement uses TRBV18 and TRBJ2-3, with D perhaps TRBD1 or TRBD2 (6 bases each). The germline CDR1 and CDR2 sequences are KGHSH and LQKENI. CDR3 length: 15 residues. Trimming removed 2 bases at V and 5 bases at J, with 14 bases between. CDR3 loop: CASSPVVGGGDTQYF. The CDR3 region has the DNA TGTGCCAGCTCACCAGTAGTGGGGGGCGGAGATACGCAGTATTTT.

J is TRBJ2-5 and V is TRBV5-1; 8 bases are a match to TRBD2. CDR1 is SGHRS and CDR2 is YFSETQ in the germline V gene. With V trimmed by 4 bases and J by 2 bases, 7 bases remained unmatched. This CDR3 spans 15 amino acids. The chain's CDR3 is CASSPGLVTQETQYF. The CDR3 region has the DNA TGCGCCAGCAGCCCGGGACTAGTAACTCAAGAGACCCAGTACTTC. Full variable domain (remainder filled in from reference TRBV5-1 and TRBJ2-5): KAGVTQTPRYLIKTRGQQVTLSCSPISGHRSVSWYQQTPGQGLQFLFEYFSETQRNKGNFPGRFSGRQFSNSRSEMNVSTLELGDSALYLCASSPGLVTQETQYFGPGTRLLVL.

V and J are TRBV25-1 and TRBJ2-1, with 7 bases identical to TRBD2. J was trimmed by 1 base and V by 5 bases; bases with no gene match: 5. Germline V lookup: CDR1 MGHDK, CDR2 SYGVNS. This CDR3 comprises 15 residues. The CDR3 sequence is CASSRAGDSYNEQFF. CDR3 sequence (DNA): TGTGCCAGCAGTCGCGCGGGAGATTCCTACAATGAGCAGTTCTTC.

The chain carries TRBV6-1 and TRBJ1-1, with unresolved D. The germline gives CDR1 MNHNS, CDR2 SASEGT. Trimming removed 1 base from V and 1 base from J, with 10 bases in between. The CDR3 has 15 residues. The CDR3 DNA reads as TGTGCCAGCAGTGAAGATATGTGGGCGAACACTGAAGCTTTCTTT. Its translation is CASSEDMWANTEAFF.

The chain recombines TRBV28 with TRBJ2-7; possibly TRBD2 for D (6 bases). Deletions cut 6 bases from V and 0 bases from J, with 6 bases between. This CDR3 has 12 residues. Germline assignment: CDR1 MDHEN and CDR2 SYDVKM. CDR3: CASRTSSYEQYF. The CDR3 nucleotides are TGTGCCAGCAGGACTAGCTCCTACGAGCAGTACTTC.

The rearrangement links TRBV6-1 to TRBJ1-5, with a weak D call TRBD1 (5 bases). Trimming removed 1 base from V and 7 bases from J, with 14 bases in between. Germline V gene data show CDR1 as MNHNS and CDR2 as SASEGT. The CDR3 has 15 amino acids. The CDR3 DNA reads as TGTGCCAGCAGTGAAGTGACCGGGGGTGGCCAGCCCCAGCATTTT. As protein: CASSEVTGGGQPQHF.

This chain uses TRBV5-1 with TRBJ1-2; possible D gene TRBD1, 5 bases. The CDR3 runs to 14 residues. Trimming pared 0 bases from V and 4 bases from J, leaving 10 bases between. Germline V gene sequence: CDR1 SGHRS, CDR2 YFSETQ. The CDR3 reads CASSLDTGAYGYTF. As DNA, the CDR3 is TGCGCCAGCAGCTTGGATACAGGAGCCTATGGCTACACCTTC. Looking up the rest from reference TRBV5-1 and TRBJ1-2 gives the full variable domain: KAGVTQTPRYLIKTRGQQVTLSCSPISGHRSVSWYQQTPGQGLQFLFEYFSETQRNKGNFPGRFSGRQFSNSRSEMNVSTLELGDSALYLCASSLDTGAYGYTFGSGTRLTVV.

This clone turned up a few times. The same CDR3 also results from other DNA sequences found in this sample. This sequence joins TRBV5-1 and TRBJ2-2; weak D call: TRBD2 (6 bases). This CDR3 contains 15 residues. Germline-derived CDR1 and CDR2 are SGHRS and YFSETQ. The V end lost 4 bases, the J end lost 2 bases, and 12 bases lay between the germline ends. The CDR3 DNA sequence: TGCGCCAGCAGCCCTCGGGGGACCAACACCGGGGAGCTGTTTTTT. It yields the protein CASSPRGTNTGELFF.

The genes are TRBV5-6 and TRBJ1-5; tentatively, D is TRBD1 (5 bases). Germline V lookup: CDR1 SGHDT, CDR2 YYEEEE. V was clipped by 0 bases and J by 2 bases, with 12 bases between them. The CDR3 loop spans 16 amino acids. The CDR3 reads CASSLGGIIGNQPQHF. Here the CDR3 DNA reads TGTGCCAGCAGCTTGGGGGGGATAATCGGCAATCAGCCCCAGCATTTT. Using reference TRBV5-6 and TRBJ1-5 for the parts outside the CDR3, the full variable domain is DAGVTQSPTHLIKTRGQQVTLRCSPKSGHDTVSWYQQALGQGPQFIFQYYEEEERQRGNFPDRFSGHQFPNYSSELNVNALLLGDSALYLCASSLGGIIGNQPQHFGDGTRLSIL.

The V call is TRBV5-1, the J call TRBJ1-2, with D possibly matching TRBD1 (6 bases). V lost 1 base, J lost 4 bases, and 17 bases lay in between. Germline lookup yields CDR1 SGHRS and CDR2 YFSETQ. The CDR3 sequence is 16 residues long. CDR3 DNA sequence: TGCGCCAGCAGCTTGTCTCCACAGGGTACCGGCTATGGCTACACCTTC. The encoded protein is CASSLSPQGTGYGYTF.

The chain recombines TRBV9 with TRBJ2-7; 7 positions match TRBD2. Germline V gene lookup returns CDR1 SGDLS and CDR2 YYNGEE. The CDR3 totals 15 residues. V was clipped by 1 base and J by 6 bases; unmatched bases: 10. The CDR3 nucleotides read TGTGCCAGCAGCGTAACCCCTAGCGGTCATACCGAGCAGTACTTC. This gives the protein CASSVTPSGHTEQYF.

This chain links TRBV6-6 with TRBJ2-5; a possible D gene is TRBD1 (6 bases). CDR1 is MNHNY and CDR2 is SVGAGI in the germline V gene (reference sequence). Between the trimmed V and J ends, which lost 5 bases and 5 bases, there was a span of 18 bases. CDR3 length: 15 residues. As DNA, the CDR3 is TGTGCCAGCAGTCAAACGAACAGGGATCTGGAGACCCAGTACTTC. It is translated as CASSQTNRDLETQYF.

CDR3 sequence (DNA): TGTGCCAGCAGGCTTCCGGGACAGGGGTACGAAAAACTGTTTTTT. Its protein product is CASRLPGQGYEKLFF. The V gene is TRBV28, the J gene TRBJ1-4; 10 bases map to TRBD1. Germline CDR1 reads MDHEN; CDR2 reads SYDVKM. With 6 bases clipped from V and 8 bases from J, the junction kept 9 bases outside the gene matches. The CDR3 length is 15 residues.

In DNA form, the CDR3 reads TGTGCCAGCAGTCGACAGTCGACCTATAATTCACCCCTCCACTTT. Amino acid sequence: CASSRQSTYNSPLHF. The genes are TRBV2 and TRBJ1-6, with a possible D match to TRBD1 (5 bases). The germline V gene encodes CDR1 SNHLY and CDR2 FYNNEI. Trimming removed 5 bases from V and 2 bases from J, with 10 bases in between. The CDR3 has 15 amino acids.

The rearrangement links TRBV9 to TRBJ2-3; D gene ambiguous. Germline values: CDR1 SGDLS, CDR2 YYNGEE. The CDR3 contains 15 residues. V was cut by 2 bases and J by 0 bases, with 10 bases left in between. CDR3 coding DNA: TGTGCCAGCAGCGTCAGTGGGATTAGCACAGATACGCAGTATTTT. Translating it yields CASSVSGISTDTQYF.

V is TRBV30 and J is TRBJ2-3; D perhaps matches TRBD1 (6 bases). The CDR3 is 14 amino acids. V was shortened by 3 bases and J by 4 bases, with 14 bases between the two germline ends. CDR1 and CDR2 (germline): GTSNPN, SVGIG (reference sequence). The CDR3 region is CAWRKVGQSDTQYF. CDR3 DNA: TGTGCCTGGAGGAAAGTAGGACAGTCAGATACGCAGTATTTT.